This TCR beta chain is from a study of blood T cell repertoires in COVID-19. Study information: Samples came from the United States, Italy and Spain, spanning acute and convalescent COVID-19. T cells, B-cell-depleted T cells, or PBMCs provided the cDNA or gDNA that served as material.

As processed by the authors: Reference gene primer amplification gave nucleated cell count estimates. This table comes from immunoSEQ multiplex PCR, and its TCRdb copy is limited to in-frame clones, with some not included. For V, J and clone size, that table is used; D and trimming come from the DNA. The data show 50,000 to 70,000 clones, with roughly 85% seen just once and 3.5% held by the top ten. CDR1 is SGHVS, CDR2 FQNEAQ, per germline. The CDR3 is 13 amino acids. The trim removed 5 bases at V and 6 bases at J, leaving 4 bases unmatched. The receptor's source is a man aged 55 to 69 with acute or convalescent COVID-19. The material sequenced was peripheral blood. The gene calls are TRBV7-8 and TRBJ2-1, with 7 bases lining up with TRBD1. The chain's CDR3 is CASSRNRGNEQFF. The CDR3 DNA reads TGTGCCAGCAGCCGAAACAGGGGCAATGAGCAGTTCTTC.